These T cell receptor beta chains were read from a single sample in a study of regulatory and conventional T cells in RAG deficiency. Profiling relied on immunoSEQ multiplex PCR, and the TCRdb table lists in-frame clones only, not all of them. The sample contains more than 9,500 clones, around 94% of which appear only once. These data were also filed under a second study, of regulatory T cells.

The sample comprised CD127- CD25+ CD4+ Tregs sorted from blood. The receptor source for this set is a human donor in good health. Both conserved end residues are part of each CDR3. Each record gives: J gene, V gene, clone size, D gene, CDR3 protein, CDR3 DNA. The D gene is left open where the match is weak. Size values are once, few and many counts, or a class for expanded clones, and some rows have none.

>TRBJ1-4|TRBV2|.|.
CASISVGWEGEKLFF
TGTGCCAGCATATCGGTCGGTTGGGAGGGTGAAAAACTGTTTTTT
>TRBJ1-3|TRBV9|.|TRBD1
CASSAHDRGAGNTIYF
TGTGCCAGCAGCGCCCACGACAGGGGAGCTGGAAACACCATATATTTT
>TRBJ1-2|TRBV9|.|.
CASSAGGGSRAGGYTF
TGTGCCAGCAGCGCGGGGGGGGGAAGCCGAGCGGGGGGCTACACCTTC
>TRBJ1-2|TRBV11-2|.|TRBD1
CASSSLPGQLSYGYTF
TGTGCCAGCAGCTCTCTGCCGGGACAGCTTAGCTATGGCTACACCTTC
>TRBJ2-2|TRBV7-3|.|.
CASSSSRRRQGRAGELFF
TGTGCCAGCAGCTCCAGCCGGCGTCGACAGGGGAGGGCCGGGGAGCTGTTTTTT
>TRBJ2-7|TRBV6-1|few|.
CASSRQVGYEQYF
TGTGCCAGCTCCAGGCAAGTAGGATACGAGCAGTACTTC
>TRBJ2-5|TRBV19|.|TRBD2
CASSIGAGGQETQYF
TGTGCCAGTAGTATCGGAGCGGGGGGGCAGGAGACCCAGTACTTC
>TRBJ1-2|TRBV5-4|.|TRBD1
CASSLYPQGAKGYTF
TGTGCCAGCAGCTTGTACCCGCAGGGGGCGAAGGGCTACACCTTC
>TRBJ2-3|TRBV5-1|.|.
CASSLGGHTDTQYF
TGCGCCAGCAGCTTGGGGGGCCACACAGATACGCAGTATTTT
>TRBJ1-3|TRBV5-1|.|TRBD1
CASSRFGTALSGNTIYF
TGCGCCAGCAGCCGCTTTGGGACAGCTCTCTCTGGAAACACCATATATTTT
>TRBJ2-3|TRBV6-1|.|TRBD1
CASSGRQGRADTQYF
TGTGCCAGCAGCGGACGACAGGGACGCGCAGATACGCAGTATTTT
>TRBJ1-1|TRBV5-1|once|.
CASSLSAGPNTEAFF
TGCGCCAGCAGCTTGTCGGCGGGGCCGAACACTGAAGCTTTCTTT
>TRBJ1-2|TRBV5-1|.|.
CASSSGDGYTF
TGCGCCAGCAGCTCGGGGGATGGCTACACCTTC
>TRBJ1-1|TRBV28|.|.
CASSPRRGSFTEAFF
TGTGCCAGCAGTCCAAGACGGGGGTCTTTCACTGAAGCTTTCTTT
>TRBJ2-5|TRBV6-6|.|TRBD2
CASTGTRETQYF
TGTGCCAGCACTGGGACTAGAGAGACCCAGTACTTC
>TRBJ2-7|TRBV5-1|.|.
CASSGNRENPYEQYF
TGCGCCAGCAGCGGAAACAGGGAAAACCCCTACGAGCAGTACTTC
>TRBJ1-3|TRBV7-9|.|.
CASTERGDTIYF
TGTGCCAGCACCGAAAGGGGCGACACCATATATTTT
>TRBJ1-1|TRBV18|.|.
CASSMGQGNTEAFF
TGTGCCAGCTCCATGGGGCAGGGGAACACTGAAGCTTTCTTT
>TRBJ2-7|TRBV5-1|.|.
CASSLFSGTYEQYF
TGCGCCAGCAGCTTGTTTAGCGGAACCTACGAGCAGTACTTC
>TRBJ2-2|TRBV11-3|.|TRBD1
CASSLGTGGSYTGELFF
TGTGCCAGCAGCTTAGGGACAGGGGGCTCGTACACCGGGGAGCTGTTTTTT
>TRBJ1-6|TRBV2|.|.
CASSERRSSYNSPLHF
TGTGCCAGCAGTGAAAGAAGGAGCTCCTATAATTCACCCCTCCACTTT
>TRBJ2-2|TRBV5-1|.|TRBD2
CASSTGLKLNTGELFF
TGCGCCAGCAGCACGGGACTAAAACTGAACACCGGGGAGCTGTTTTTT
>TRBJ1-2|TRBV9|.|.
CASSGRGGSNYGYTF
TGTGCCAGCAGCGGCCGCGGGGGGTCTAACTATGGCTACACCTTC
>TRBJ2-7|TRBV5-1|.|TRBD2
CASSLEGLVSYEQYF
TGCGCCAGCAGCTTGGAGGGACTAGTCTCCTACGAGCAGTACTTC
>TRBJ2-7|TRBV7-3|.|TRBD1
CASSLGQGAEQYF
TGTGCCAGCAGCTTGGGACAGGGGGCCGAGCAGTACTTC
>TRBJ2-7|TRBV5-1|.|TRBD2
CASSLVRWGRAYEQYF
TGCGCCAGCAGCTTGGTGAGGTGGGGGAGGGCCTACGAGCAGTACTTC
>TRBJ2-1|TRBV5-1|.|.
CASSLVVSTSDEQFF
TGCGCCAGCAGCTTGGTCGTTAGCACGTCGGATGAGCAGTTCTTC
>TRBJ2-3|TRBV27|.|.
CASSSWGGTDTQYF
TGTGCCAGCAGCTCATGGGGGGGCACAGATACGCAGTATTTT
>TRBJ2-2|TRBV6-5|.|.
CASSLRVQDTGELFF
TGTGCCAGCAGCCTCAGGGTGCAGGACACCGGGGAGCTGTTTTTT
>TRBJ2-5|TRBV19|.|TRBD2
CASTKRGPGGGAETQYF
TGTGCCAGTACCAAAAGGGGACCTGGCGGGGGGGCAGAGACCCAGTACTTC
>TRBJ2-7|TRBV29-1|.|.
CSVEVPERLKQYF
TGCAGCGTTGAGGTTCCCGAGCGATTAAAGCAGTACTTC
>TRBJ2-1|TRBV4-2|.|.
CASSRGGLLYNEQFF
TGTGCCAGCAGCCGGGGGGGCCTCCTATACAATGAGCAGTTCTTC
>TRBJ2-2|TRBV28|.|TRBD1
CASSRTGASTGELFF
TGTGCCAGCAGTCGGACAGGGGCAAGCACCGGGGAGCTGTTTTTT
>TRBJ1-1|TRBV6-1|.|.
CASSGHRDTEAFF
TGTGCCAGCAGTGGGCATCGGGACACTGAAGCTTTCTTT
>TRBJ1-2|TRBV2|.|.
CASRADTNYGYTF
TGTGCCAGCAGGGCAGACACTAACTATGGCTACACCTTC
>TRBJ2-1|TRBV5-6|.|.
CASSLGGGEYNEQFF
TGTGCCAGCAGCTTGGGTGGCGGGGAATACAATGAGCAGTTCTTC
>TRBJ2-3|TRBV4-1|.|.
CASSQGAGAGVTDTQYF
TGCGCCAGCAGCCAAGGGGCGGGGGCGGGGGTGACAGATACGCAGTATTTT
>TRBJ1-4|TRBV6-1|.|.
CASSQGTREKLFF
TGTGCCAGCAGTCAGGGGACGAGGGAAAAACTGTTTTTT
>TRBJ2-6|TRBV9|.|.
CASSVGISSGANVLTF
TGTGCCAGCAGCGTAGGTATTAGCTCTGGGGCCAACGTCCTGACTTTC
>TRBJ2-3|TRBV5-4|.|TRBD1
CASRLDRVRDTQYF
TGTGCCAGCAGGCTAGACAGGGTCAGAGATACGCAGTATTTT
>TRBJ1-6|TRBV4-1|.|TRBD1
CASSQDWGRTGGSYNSPLHF
TGCGCCAGCAGCCAGGACTGGGGAAGGACAGGGGGCTCCTATAATTCACCCCTCCACTTT
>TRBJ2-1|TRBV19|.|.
CASSIDPSYEQFF
TGTGCCAGTAGTATAGATCCTAGCTATGAGCAGTTCTTC